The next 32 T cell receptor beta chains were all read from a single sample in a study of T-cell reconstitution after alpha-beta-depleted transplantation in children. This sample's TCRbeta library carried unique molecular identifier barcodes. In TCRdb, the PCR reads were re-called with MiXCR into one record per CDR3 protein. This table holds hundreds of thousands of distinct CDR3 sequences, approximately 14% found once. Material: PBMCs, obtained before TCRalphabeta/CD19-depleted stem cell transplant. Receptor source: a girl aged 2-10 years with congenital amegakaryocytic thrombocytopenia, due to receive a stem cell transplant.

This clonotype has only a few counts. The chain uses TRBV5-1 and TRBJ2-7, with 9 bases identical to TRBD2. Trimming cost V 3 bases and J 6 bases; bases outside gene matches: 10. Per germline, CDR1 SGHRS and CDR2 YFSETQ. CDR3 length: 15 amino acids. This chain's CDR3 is CASSSIAGERSEQYF. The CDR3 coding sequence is TGCGCCAGCAGCTCAATAGCGGGAGAGAGGAGCGAGCAGTACTTC. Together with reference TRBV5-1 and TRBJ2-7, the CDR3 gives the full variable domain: KAGVTQTPRYLIKTRGQQVTLSCSPISGHRSVSWYQQTPGQGLQFLFEYFSETQRNKGNFPGRFSGRQFSNSRSEMNVSTLELGDSALYLCASSSIAGERSEQYFGPGTRLTVT.

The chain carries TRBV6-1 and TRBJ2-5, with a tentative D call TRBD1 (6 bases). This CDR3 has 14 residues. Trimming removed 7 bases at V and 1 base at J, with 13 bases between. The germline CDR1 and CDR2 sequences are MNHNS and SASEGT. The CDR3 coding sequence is TGTGCCAGCAACAACAGGGAATCCCAAGAGACCCAGTACTTC. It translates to CASNNRESQETQYF.

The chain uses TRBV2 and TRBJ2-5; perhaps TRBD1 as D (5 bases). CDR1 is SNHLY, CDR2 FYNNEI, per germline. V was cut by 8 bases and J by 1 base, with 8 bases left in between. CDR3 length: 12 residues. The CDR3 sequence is CASLTVQETQYF. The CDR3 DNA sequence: TGTGCCAGCTTGACAGTCCAAGAGACCCAGTACTTC.

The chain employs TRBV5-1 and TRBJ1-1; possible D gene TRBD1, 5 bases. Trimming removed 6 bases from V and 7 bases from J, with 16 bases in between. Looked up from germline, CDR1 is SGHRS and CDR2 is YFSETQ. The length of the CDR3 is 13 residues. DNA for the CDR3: TGCGCCAGCACCGTGACAGCTTCGGGTGAAGCTTTCTTT. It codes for CASTVTASGEAFF.

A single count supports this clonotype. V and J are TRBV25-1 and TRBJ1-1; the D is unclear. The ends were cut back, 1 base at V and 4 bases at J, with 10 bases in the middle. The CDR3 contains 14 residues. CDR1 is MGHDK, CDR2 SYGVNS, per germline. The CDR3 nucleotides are TGTGCCAGCAGTGAATTTGGGGTGGTCACTGAAGCTTTCTTT. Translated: CASSEFGVVTEAFF.

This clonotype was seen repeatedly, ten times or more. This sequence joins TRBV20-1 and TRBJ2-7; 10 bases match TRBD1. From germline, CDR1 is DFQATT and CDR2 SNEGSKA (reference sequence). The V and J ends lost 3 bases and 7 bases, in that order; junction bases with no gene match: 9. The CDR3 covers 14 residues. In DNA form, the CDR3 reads TGCAGTGCTAGTGGGGACAGGGGTTATAGGGAGCAGTACTTC. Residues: CSASGDRGYREQYF.

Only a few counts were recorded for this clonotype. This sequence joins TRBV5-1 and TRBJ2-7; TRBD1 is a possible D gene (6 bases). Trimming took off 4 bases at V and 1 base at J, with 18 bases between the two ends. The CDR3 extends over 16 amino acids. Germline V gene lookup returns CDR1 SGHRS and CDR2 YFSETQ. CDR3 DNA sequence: TGCGCCAGCAGCGTGGCCGGGACACCGACTTCCTACGAGCAGTACTTC. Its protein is CASSVAGTPTSYEQYF. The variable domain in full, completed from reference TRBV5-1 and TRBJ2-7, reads KAGVTQTPRYLIKTRGQQVTLSCSPISGHRSVSWYQQTPGQGLQFLFEYFSETQRNKGNFPGRFSGRQFSNSRSEMNVSTLELGDSALYLCASSVAGTPTSYEQYFGPGTRLTVT.

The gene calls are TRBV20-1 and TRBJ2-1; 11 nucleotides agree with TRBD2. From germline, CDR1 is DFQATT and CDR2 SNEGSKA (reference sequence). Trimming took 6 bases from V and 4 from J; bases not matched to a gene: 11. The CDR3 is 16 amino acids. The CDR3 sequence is CSAGILAGGAYNEQFF. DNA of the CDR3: TGCAGTGCGGGAATCCTAGCGGGAGGAGCGTACAATGAGCAGTTCTTC.

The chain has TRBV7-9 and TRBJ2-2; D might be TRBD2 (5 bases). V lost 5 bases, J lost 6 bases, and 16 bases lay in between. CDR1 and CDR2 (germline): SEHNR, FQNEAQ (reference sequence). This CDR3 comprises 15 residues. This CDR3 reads CASSPPTAGAGELFF. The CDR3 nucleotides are TGTGCCAGCAGCCCCCCTACGGCGGGCGCCGGGGAGCTGTTTTTT.

The CDR3 sequence: CASSLRGYDRTEAFF. Here the CDR3 DNA reads TGTGCCAGCAGCTTAAGAGGGTATGATCGCACTGAAGCTTTCTTT. The rearrangement joins TRBV7-3 to TRBJ1-1; unclear D gene. The germline V and J ends were trimmed by 1 base and 4 bases, with 13 bases remaining between them. Germline assignment: CDR1 SGHTA and CDR2 FQGTGA. The CDR3 totals 15 residues. The full variable domain, in which reference TRBV7-3 and TRBJ1-1 provide the parts outside the CDR3, is GAGVSQTPSNKVTEKGKYVELRCDPISGHTALYWYRQSLGQGPEFLIYFQGTGAADDSGLPNDRFFAVRPEGSVSTLKIQRTERGDSAVYLCASSLRGYDRTEAFFGQGTRLTVV.

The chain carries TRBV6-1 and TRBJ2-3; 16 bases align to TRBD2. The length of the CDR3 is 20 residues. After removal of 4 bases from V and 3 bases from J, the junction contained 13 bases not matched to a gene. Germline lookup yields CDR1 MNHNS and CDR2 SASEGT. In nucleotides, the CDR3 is TGTGCCAGCAGTGTGAGGGGACTAGCGGGAGGGCCGCTGAAGACAGATACGCAGTATTTT. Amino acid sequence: CASSVRGLAGGPLKTDTQYF.

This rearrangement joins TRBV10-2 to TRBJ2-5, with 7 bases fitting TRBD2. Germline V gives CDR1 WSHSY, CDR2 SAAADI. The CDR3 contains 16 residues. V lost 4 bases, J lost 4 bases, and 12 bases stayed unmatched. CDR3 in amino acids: CASSAGRERGIETQYF. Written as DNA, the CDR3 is TGCGCCAGCAGTGCTGGCCGAGAGCGGGGTATAGAGACCCAGTACTTC.

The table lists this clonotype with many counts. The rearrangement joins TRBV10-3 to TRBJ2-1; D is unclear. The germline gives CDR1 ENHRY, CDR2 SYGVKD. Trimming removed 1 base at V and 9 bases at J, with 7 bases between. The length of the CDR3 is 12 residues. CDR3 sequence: CAISEFRGEQFF. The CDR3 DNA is TGTGCCATCAGTGAGTTCCGCGGTGAGCAGTTCTTC.

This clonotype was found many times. The CDR3 DNA follows: TGTGCCAGCATCCTGTCCCTAGCGGGAGATTTGTACGAGCAGTACTTC. This sequence encodes CASILSLAGDLYEQYF. The chain couples TRBV21-1 to TRBJ2-7; the table's TRBD2 call for D was not verified on the DNA. TRBV21-1 represents a pseudogene. The CDR3 extends over 16 amino acids.

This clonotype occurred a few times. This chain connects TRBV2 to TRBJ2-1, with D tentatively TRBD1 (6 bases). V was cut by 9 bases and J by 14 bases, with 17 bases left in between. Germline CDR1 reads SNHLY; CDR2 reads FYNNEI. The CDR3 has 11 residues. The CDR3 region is CASTHRVDKFF. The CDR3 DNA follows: TGTGCCAGTACTCACAGGGTAGATAAGTTCTTC.

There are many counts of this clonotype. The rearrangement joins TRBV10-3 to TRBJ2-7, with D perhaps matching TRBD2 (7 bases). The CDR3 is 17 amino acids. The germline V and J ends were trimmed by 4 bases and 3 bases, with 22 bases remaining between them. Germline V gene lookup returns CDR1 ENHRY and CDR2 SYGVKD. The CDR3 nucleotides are TGTGCCATCAGTGTCCCAACTGGGGGGGCCGAAATCTACGAGCAGTACTTC. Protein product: CAISVPTGGAEIYEQYF.

CDR3 bases: TGCGCCAGCAGCCAGGAGACAGGGATCCCCTACGAGCAGTACTTC. Amino acids: CASSQETGIPYEQYF. The rearrangement uses TRBV4-1 and TRBJ2-7; 7 bases align to TRBD1. This CDR3 contains 15 residues. The V and J ends lost 3 bases and 2 bases, in that order; junction bases with no gene match: 7. Looked up from germline, CDR1 is MGHRA and CDR2 is YSYEKL.

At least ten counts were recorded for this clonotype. The CDR3 region has the DNA TGCGCCAGCAGCCCAACGGCGGCCGTCCCCTACAATGAGCAGTTCTTC. Translation: CASSPTAAVPYNEQFF. This sequence joins TRBV4-1 and TRBJ2-1; D gene uncertain. CDR3 length equals 16 residues. Germline values: CDR1 MGHRA, CDR2 YSYEKL. Trimming took off 4 bases at V and 2 bases at J, with 15 bases between the two ends.

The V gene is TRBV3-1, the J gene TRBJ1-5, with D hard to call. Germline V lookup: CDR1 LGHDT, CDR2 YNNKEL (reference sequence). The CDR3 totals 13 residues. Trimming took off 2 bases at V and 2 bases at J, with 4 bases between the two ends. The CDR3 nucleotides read TGTGCCAGCAGCCAATCCGGCAATCAGCCCCAGCATTTT. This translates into CASSQSGNQPQHF.

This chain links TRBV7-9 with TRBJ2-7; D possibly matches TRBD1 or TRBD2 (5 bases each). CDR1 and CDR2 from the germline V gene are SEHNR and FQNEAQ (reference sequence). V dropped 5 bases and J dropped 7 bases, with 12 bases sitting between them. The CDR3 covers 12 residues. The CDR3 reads CASSRDLWEQYF. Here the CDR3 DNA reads TGTGCCAGCAGCCGGGACCTGTGGGAGCAGTACTTC.

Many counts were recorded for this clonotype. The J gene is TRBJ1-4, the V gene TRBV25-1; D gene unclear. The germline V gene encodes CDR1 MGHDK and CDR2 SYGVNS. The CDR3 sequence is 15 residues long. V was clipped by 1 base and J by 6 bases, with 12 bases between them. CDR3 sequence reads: CASSESAGLDEKLFF. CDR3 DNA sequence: TGTGCCAGCAGTGAATCAGCAGGCCTGGATGAAAAACTGTTTTTT.

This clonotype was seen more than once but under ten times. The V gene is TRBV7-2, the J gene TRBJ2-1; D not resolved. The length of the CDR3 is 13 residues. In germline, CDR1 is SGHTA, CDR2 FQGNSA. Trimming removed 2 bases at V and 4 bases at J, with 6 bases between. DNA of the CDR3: TGTGCCAGCAGCTTACGACTTTACAATGAGCAGTTCTTC. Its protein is CASSLRLYNEQFF.

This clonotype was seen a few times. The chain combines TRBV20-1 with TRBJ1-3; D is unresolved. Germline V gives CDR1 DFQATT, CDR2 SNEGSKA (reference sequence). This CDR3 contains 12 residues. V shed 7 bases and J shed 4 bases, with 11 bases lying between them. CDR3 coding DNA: TGCAGTGGCGGGTCGCGCGGAAACACCATATATTTT. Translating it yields CSGGSRGNTIYF.

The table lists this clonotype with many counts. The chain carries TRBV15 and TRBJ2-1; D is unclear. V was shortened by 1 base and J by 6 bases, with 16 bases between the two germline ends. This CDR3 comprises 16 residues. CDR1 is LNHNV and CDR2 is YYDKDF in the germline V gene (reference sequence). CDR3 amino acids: CATSRAVPAWFNEQFF. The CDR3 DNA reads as TGTGCCACCAGCAGAGCCGTTCCAGCGTGGTTCAATGAGCAGTTCTTC.

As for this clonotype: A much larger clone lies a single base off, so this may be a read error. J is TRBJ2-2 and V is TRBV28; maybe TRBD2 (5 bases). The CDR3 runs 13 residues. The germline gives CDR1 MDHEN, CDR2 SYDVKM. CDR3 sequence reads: CANSFARLLELFF. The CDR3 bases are TGTGCCAACAGTTTCGCTAGACTATTAGAGCTGTTTTTT.

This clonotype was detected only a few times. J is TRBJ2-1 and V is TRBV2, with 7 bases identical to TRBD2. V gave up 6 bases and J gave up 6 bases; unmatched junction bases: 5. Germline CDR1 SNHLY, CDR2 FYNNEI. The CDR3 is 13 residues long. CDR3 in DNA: TGTGCCAGCAGCGCCGGGACTACCAATGAGCAGTTCTTC. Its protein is CASSAGTTNEQFF. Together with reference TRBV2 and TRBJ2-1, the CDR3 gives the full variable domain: EPEVTQTPSHQVTQMGQEVILRCVPISNHLYFYWYRQILGQKVEFLVSFYNNEISEKSEIFDDQFSVERPDGSNFTLKIRSTKLEDSAMYFCASSAGTTNEQFFGPGTRLTVL.

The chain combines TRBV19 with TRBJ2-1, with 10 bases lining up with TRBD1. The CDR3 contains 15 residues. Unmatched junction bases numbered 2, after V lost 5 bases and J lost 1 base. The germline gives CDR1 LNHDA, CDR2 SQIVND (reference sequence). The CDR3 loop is CASSPDRGSYNEQFF. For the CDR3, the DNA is TGTGCCAGTAGTCCGGACAGGGGGTCCTACAATGAGCAGTTCTTC.

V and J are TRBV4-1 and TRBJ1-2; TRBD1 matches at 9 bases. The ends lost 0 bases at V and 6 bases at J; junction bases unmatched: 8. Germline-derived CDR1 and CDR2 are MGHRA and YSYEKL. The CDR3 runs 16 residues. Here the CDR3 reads CASSQDAPWTGDGYTF. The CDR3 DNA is TGCGCCAGCAGCCAAGACGCCCCTTGGACAGGGGATGGCTACACCTTC.

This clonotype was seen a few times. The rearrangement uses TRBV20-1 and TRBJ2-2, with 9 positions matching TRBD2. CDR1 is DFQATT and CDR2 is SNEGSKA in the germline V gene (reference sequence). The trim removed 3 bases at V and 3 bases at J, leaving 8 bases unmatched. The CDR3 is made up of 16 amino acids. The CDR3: CSARARAGGDTGELFF. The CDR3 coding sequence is TGCAGTGCTAGGGCTAGAGCGGGAGGAGACACCGGGGAGCTGTTTTTT.

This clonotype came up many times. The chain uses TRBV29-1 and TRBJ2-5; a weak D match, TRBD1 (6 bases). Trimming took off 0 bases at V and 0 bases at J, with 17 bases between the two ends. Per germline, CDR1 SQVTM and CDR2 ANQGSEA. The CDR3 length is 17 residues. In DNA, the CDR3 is TGCAGCGTTGAAGATCTTGGGGGCGGGCCTAACCAAGAGACCCAGTACTTC. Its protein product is CSVEDLGGGPNQETQYF.

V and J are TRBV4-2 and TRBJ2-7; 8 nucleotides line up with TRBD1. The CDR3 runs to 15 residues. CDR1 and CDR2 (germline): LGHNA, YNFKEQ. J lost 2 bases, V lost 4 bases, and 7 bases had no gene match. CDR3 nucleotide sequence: TGTGCCAGCAGCCTCCACCGGGACAGGCCCTACGAGCAGTACTTC. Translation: CASSLHRDRPYEQYF.

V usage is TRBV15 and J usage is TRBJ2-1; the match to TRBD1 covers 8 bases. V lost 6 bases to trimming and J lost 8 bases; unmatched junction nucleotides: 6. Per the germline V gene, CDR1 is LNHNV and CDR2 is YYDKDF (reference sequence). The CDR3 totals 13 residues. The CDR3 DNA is TGTGCCACCAGGTCAGGGGGCTTCTATGAGCAGTTCTTC. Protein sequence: CATRSGGFYEQFF.